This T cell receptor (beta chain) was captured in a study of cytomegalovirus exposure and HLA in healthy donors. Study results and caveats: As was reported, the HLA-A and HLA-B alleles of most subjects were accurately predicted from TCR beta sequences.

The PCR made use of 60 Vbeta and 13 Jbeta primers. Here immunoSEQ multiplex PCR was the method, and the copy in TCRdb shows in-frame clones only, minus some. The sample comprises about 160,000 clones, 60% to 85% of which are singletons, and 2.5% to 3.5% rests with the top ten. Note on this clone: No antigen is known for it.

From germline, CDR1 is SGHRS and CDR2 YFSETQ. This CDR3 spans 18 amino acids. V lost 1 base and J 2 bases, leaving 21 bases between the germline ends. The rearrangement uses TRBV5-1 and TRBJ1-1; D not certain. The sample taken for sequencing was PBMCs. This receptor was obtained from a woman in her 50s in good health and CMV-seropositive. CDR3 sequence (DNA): TGCGCCAGCAGCTTGTTGGCGGGTGTCGGGCGGCTCAACACTGAAGCTTTCTTT. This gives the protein CASSLLAGVGRLNTEAFF.